This TCR beta chain was sequenced in a study of spatial heterogeneity in lung cancer. J was trimmed by 8 bases and V by 5 bases; bases with no gene match: 5. In germline, CDR1 is MNHEY, CDR2 SMNVEV (reference sequence). The length of the CDR3 is 15 residues. One entry per CDR3 protein results from TCRdb running MiXCR on the 5' RACE reads. The repertoire holds approximately 90,000 distinct CDR3 sequences, with around 8.6% as singletons. Many counts were recorded for this clonotype. Time point denoted: sample taken at primary tumor resection. Researchers sequenced whole RNA taken from tumor, nontumor lung or frozen PBMC without sorting.

The clonotype comes from a male donor with early-stage non-small cell lung cancer. The chain uses TRBV27 and TRBJ2-2; TRBD2 matches 13 bases. Sequencing was performed on PBMCs, taken at surgery. CDR3 bases: TGTGCCAGCAGTCCACTAGCGGGAGGGCAGGGGGAGCTGTTTTTT. It specifies CASSPLAGGQGELFF.